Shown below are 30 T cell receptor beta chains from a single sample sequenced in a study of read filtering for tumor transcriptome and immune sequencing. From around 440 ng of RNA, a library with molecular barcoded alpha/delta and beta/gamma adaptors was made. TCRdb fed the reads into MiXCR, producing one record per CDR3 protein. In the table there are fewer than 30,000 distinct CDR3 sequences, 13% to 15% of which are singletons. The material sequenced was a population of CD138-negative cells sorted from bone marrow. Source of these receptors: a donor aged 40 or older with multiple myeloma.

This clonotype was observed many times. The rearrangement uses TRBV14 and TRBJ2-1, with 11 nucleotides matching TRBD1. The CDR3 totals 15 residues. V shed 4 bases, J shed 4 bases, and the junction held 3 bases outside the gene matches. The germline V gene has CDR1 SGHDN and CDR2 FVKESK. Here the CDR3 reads CASSRGTGGYNEQFF. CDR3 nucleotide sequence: TGTGCCAGCAGCCGAGGGACAGGGGGTTACAATGAGCAGTTCTTC.

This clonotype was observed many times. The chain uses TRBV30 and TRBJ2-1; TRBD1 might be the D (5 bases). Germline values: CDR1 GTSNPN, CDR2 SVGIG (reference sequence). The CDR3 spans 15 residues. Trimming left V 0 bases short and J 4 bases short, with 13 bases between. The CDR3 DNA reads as TGTGCCTGGAGTGTGGGGCAGCCAAATTACAATGAGCAGTTCTTC. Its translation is CAWSVGQPNYNEQFF.

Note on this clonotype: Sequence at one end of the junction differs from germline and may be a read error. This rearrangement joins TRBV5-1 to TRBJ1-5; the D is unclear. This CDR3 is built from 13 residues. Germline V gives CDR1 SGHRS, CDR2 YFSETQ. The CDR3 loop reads CASSLDRDQTQHF. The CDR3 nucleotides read TGCGCCAGCAGCTTGGATAGGGATCAGACCCAGCATTTT.

The CDR3 protein is CASSEVGDLIDYGYTF. CDR3 sequence (DNA): TGTGCCAGCAGTGAAGTCGGGGATCTAATCGACTATGGCTACACCTTC. The chain couples TRBV6-1 to TRBJ1-2; no reliable D call. The germline V and J ends were trimmed by 1 base and 3 bases, with 15 bases remaining between them. Per the germline V gene, CDR1 is MNHNS and CDR2 is SASEGT. The length of the CDR3 is 16 residues.

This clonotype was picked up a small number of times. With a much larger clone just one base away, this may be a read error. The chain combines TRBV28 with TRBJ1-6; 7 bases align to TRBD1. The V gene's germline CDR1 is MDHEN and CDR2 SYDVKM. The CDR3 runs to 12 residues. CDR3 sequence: CASRDRDSPLRF. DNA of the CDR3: TGTGCCAGCAGAGACAGGGACTCACCCCTCCGCTTT.

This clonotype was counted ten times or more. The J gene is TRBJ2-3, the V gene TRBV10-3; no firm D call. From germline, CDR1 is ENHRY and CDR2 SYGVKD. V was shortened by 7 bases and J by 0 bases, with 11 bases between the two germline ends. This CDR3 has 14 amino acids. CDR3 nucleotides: TGTGCCATCAAAATGGATACTAGCACAGATACGCAGTATTTT. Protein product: CAIKMDTSTDTQYF.

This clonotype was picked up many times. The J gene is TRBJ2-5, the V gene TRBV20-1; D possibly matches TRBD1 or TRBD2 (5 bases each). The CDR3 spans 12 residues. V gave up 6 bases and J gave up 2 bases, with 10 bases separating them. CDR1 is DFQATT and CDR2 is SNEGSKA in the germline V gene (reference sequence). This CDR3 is CSATGLQETQYF. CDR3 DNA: TGCAGTGCAACGGGGCTACAAGAGACCCAGTACTTC.

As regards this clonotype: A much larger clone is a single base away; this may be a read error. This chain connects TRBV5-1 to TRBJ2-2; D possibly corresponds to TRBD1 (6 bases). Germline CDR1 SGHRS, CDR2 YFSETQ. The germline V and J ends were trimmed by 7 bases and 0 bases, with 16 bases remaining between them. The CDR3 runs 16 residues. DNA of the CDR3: TGCGCCAGCGGTCGGGCCAGGACAGCGAACACCGGGGAGCTGTTTTTT. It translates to CASGRARTANTGELFF.

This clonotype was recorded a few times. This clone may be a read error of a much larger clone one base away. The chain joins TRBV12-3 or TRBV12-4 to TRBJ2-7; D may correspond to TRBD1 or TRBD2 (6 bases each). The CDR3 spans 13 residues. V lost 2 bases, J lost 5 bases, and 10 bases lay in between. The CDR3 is CASSLSGAHEQYF. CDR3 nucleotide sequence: TGTGCCAGCAGTTTATCGGGGGCCCACGAGCAGTACTTC.

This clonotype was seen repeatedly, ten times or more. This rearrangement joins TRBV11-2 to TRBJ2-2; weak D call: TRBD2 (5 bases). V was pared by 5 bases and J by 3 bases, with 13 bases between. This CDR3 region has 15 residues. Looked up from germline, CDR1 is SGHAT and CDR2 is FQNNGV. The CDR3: CASSPQRADTGELFF. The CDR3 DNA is TGTGCCAGCAGCCCCCAGAGGGCCGACACCGGGGAGCTGTTTTTT.

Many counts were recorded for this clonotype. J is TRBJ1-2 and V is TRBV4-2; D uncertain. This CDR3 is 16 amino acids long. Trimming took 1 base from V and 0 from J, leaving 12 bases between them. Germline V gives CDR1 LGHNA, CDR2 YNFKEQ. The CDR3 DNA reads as TGTGCCAGCAGCCAAGTTGGCCGGGGAGCTAACTATGGCTACACCTTC. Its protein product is CASSQVGRGANYGYTF.

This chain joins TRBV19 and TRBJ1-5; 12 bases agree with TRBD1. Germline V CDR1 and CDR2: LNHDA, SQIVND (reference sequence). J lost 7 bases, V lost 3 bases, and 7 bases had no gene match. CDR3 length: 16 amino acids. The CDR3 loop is CASSIELGQGAQPQHF. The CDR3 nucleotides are TGTGCCAGTAGTATCGAGTTGGGACAGGGGGCCCAGCCCCAGCATTTT.

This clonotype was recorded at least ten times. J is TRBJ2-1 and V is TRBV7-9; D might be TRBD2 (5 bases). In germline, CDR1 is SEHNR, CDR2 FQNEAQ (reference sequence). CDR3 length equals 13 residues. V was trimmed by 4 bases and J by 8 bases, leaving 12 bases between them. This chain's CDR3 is CASSSLRRHEQFF. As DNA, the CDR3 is TGTGCCAGCAGCTCACTACGGAGGCATGAGCAGTTCTTC.

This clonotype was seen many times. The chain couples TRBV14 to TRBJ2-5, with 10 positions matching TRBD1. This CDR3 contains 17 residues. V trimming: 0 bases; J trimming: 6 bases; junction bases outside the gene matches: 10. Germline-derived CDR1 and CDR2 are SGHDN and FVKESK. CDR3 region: CASSQDPPDRGWKTQYF. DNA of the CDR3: TGTGCCAGCAGCCAAGATCCCCCGGACAGGGGGTGGAAGACCCAGTACTTC.

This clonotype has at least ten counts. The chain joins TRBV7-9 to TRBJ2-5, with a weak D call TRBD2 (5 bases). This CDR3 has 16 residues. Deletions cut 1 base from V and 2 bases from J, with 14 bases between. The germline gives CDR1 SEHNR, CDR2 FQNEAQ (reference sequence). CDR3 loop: CASSLGQEARQETQYF. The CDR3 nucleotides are TGTGCCAGCAGCTTAGGTCAGGAGGCACGGCAAGAGACCCAGTACTTC.

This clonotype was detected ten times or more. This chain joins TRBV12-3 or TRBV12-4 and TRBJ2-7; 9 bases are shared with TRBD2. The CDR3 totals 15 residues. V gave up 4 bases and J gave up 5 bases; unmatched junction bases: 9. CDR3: CASSSGTRLADEQYF. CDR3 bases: TGTGCCAGCAGTTCCGGGACTCGACTAGCGGACGAGCAGTACTTC.

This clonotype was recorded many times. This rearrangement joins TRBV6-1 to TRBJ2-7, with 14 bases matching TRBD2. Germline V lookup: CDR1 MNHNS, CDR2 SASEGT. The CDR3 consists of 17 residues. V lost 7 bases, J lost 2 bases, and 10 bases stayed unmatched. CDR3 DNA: TGTGCCAGCAACCGACTAGCGGGAGGGCAACCGCCCTACGAGCAGTACTTC. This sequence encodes CASNRLAGGQPPYEQYF.

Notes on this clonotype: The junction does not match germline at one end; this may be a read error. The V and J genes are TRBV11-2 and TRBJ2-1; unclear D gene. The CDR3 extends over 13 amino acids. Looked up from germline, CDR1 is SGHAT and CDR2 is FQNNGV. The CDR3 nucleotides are TGCGCCAGCAGCTCCCACTCGGGCAATGTGCAGTTCTTC. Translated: CASSSHSGNVQFF.

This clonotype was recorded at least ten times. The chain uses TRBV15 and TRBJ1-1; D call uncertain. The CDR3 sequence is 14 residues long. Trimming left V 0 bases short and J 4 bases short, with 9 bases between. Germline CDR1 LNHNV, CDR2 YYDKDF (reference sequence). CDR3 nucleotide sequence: TGTGCCACCAGCAGAGAGATCCAGGCCACTGAAGCTTTCTTT. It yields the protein CATSREIQATEAFF.

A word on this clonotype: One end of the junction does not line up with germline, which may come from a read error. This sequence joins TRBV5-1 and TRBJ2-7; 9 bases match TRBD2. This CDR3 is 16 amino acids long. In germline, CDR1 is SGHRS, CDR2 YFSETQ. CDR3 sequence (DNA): TGCGCCAGCAGCTTGGGGACGGCGGGGGGGGTGCACGAGCGGTACTTC. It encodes CASSLGTAGGVHERYF.

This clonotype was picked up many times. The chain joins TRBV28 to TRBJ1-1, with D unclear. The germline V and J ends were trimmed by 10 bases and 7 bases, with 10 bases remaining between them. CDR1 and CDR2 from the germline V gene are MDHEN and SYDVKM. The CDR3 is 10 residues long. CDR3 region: CATVDYEAFF. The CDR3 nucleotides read TGTGCCACCGTTGACTATGAAGCTTTCTTT. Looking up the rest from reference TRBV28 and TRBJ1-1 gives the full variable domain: DVKVTQSSRYLVKRTGEKVFLECVQDMDHENMFWYRQDPGLGLRLIYFSYDVKMKEKGDIPEGYSVSREKKERFSLILESASTNQTSMYLCATVDYEAFFGQGTRLTVV.

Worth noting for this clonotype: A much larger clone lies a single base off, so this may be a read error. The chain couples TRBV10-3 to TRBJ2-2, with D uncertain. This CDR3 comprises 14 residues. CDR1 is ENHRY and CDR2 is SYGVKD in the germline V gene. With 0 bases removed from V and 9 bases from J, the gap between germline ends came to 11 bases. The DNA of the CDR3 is TGTGCCATCAGTGAGTCTCCTGCGCCCTGGGAGCTGTTTTTT. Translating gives CAISESPAPWELFF.

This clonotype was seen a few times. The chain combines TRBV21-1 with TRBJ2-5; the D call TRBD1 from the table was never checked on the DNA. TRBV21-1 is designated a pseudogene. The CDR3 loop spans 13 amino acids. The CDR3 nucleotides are TGTGCCAGCAGACAGGGGGCACTTGAGACCCAGTACTTC. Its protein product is CASRQGALETQYF.

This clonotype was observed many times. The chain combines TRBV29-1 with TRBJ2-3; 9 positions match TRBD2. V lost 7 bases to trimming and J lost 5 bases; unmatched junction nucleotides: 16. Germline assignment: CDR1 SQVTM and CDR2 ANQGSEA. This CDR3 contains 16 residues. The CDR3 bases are TGCAGCGCCATTCGCGTGGTAGCGGGAGCGAGAGATACGCAGTATTTT. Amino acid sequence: CSAIRVVAGARDTQYF.

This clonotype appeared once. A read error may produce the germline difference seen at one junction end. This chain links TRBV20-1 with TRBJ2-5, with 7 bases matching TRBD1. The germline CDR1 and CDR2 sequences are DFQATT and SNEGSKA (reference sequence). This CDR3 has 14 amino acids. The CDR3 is CSARGTGAEETQYF. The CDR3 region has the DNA TGCAGTGCCAGAGGTACAGGGGCCGAAGAGACTCAGTACTTC.

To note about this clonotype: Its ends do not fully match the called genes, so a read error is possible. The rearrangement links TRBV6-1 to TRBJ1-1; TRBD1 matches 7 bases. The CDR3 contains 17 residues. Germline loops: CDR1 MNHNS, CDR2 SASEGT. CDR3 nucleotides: TGTGCCAGCAGTCCAGCCGTGACAGGGATTTTGAGCACTGAAGCTTTTTTT. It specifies CASSPAVTGILSTEAFF.

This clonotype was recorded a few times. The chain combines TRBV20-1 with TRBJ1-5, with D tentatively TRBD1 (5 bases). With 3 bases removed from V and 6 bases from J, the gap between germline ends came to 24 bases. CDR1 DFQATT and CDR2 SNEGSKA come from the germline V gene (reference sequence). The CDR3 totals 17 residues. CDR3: CSARDDSRGSRGQPQHF. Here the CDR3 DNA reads TGCAGTGCTAGGGACGACAGTCGTGGCTCGAGAGGTCAGCCCCAGCATTTT.

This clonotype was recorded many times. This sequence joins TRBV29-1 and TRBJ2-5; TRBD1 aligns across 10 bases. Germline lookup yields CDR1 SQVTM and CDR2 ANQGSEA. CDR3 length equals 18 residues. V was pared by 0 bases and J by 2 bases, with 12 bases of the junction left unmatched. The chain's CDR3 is CSVEDLDRTGGRQETQYF. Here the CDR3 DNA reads TGCAGCGTTGAAGATTTAGACAGGACAGGGGGTCGGCAAGAGACCCAGTACTTC.

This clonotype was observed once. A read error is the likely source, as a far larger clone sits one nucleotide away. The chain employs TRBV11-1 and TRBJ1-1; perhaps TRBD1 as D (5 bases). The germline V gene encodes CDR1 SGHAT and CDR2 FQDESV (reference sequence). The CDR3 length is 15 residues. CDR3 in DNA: TGTGCCAGCAGCTTAGACGGACAAATGAACACTGAAGCTCTCTTT. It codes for CASSLDGQMNTEALF.

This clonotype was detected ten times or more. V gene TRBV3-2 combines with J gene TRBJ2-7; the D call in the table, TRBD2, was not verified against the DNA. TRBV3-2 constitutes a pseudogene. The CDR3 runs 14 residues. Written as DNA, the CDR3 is TGTGCCAGCAGCCAAGATCTGGCCCTGCGGGGGCAGTACTTC. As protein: CASSQDLALRGQYF.